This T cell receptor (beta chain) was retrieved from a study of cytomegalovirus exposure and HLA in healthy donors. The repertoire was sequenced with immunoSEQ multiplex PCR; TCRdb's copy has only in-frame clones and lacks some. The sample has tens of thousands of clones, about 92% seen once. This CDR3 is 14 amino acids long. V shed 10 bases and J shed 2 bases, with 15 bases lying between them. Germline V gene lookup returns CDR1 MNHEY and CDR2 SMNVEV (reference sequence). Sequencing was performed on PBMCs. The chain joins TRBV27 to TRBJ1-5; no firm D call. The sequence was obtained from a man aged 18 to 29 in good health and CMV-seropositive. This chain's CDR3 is CATAGGQGNQPQHF. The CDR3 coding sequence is TGTGCCACCGCCGGTGGGCAGGGCAATCAGCCCCAGCATTTT.